The clone carrying this TCR beta chain has a handful of counts. Under the authors' procedure: How many nucleated cells were present was estimated from reference gene primer amplification. Using immunoSEQ multiplex PCR, the repertoire was profiled, and TCRdb retains in-frame clones only, with some absent. V and J calls and clone size are copied from that table; D and trimming were computed from the DNA. The sample yields over 600,000 clones, about nine tenths seen once. The sample originates from a study of blood T cell repertoires in COVID-19. The overall study: Acute and convalescent COVID-19 specimens originated in the United States, Italy and Spain. T cells, B-cell-depleted T cells, or PBMCs supplied cDNA or gDNA.

Trimming removed 5 bases from V and 6 bases from J, with 17 bases in between. This CDR3 has 15 amino acids. Germline CDR1 and CDR2: MDHEN and SYDVKM. The sequencing input was peripheral blood. The rearrangement links TRBV28 to TRBJ2-1, with D perhaps TRBD1 (6 bases). The clonotype comes from a woman under 30 with acute or convalescent COVID-19. The CDR3 spells CASSPLQGGVNEQFF. DNA for the CDR3: TGTGCCAGCAGTCCTTTACAGGGTGGGGTCAATGAGCAGTTCTTC.